This passage covers 17 T cell receptor beta chains from one sample sequenced in a study of T cells in Graves' hyperthyroidism and ophthalmopathy. There were TCR beta CDR3 regions amplified from RNA transcripts. The HTBI primer set was used in a first-round RT-PCR of the TCR CDR3. TCRdb ran MiXCR on the multiplex PCR reads and lists one entry per CDR3 protein. The sample includes around 500,000 distinct CDR3 sequences, about 16% of them seen just once. The sequenced sample was blood. These receptors all stem from a woman aged 25 to 39 with Graves' ophthalmopathy.

At least ten counts were recorded for this clonotype. The rearrangement joins TRBV28 to TRBJ2-2, with D perhaps TRBD2 (6 bases). CDR1 is MDHEN and CDR2 is SYDVKM in the germline V gene. With 3 bases removed from V and 1 base from J, the gap between germline ends came to 12 bases. This CDR3 region has 16 residues. The CDR3 is CASSFPRDLNTGELFF. The DNA of the CDR3 is TGTGCCAGCAGTTTCCCCCGGGACTTGAACACCGGGGAGCTGTTTTTT.

This clonotype was counted a few times. The chain recombines TRBV6-1 with TRBJ2-1, with 8 bases identical to TRBD2. The CDR3 totals 15 residues. Trimming cost V 7 bases and J 4 bases; bases outside gene matches: 9. The germline gives CDR1 MNHNS, CDR2 SASEGT. DNA of the CDR3: TGTGCCAGCACCTCCTCGGTAGCGGGGTACAATGAGCAGTTCTTC. Translation gives CASTSSVAGYNEQFF.

Ten or more counts support this clonotype. This may be a read error, as it is one base from a much larger clone. The CDR3 sequence: CAWSEKGANTEAFF. The CDR3 bases are TGTGCCTGGAGTGAAAAGGGGGCGAACACTGAAGCTTTCTTT. The chain uses TRBV30 and TRBJ1-1, with TRBD1 matching over 7 bases. V was clipped by 1 base and J by 1 base; unmatched bases: 3. The CDR3 totals 14 residues. Germline loops: CDR1 GTSNPN, CDR2 SVGIG (reference sequence).

There are many counts of this clonotype. The CDR3 reads CASSLTNRGSYEQYF. The CDR3 DNA follows: TGTGCCAGCAGCTTAACAAACAGGGGAAGCTACGAGCAGTACTTC. The chain couples TRBV11-3 to TRBJ2-7; TRBD1 matches at 7 bases. From germline, CDR1 is SGHNT and CDR2 YENEEA. The CDR3 consists of 15 residues. J gave up 3 bases and V 2 bases, and 7 bases lay outside the gene matches.

This clonotype appeared many times. The chain combines TRBV15 with TRBJ1-4; tentatively, D is TRBD1 (6 bases). Trimming stripped 5 bases from V and 8 bases from J, with 18 bases between. The CDR3 runs to 15 residues. Per germline, CDR1 LNHNV and CDR2 YYDKDF (reference sequence). The CDR3 here is CATSGGGRVEEKLFF. In DNA form, the CDR3 reads TGTGCCACCAGCGGGGGGGGCAGGGTCGAGGAAAAACTGTTTTTT.

This clonotype was detected a few times. This chain uses TRBV12-3 or TRBV12-4 with TRBJ2-3; 7 bases fit TRBD2. The CDR3 loop spans 14 amino acids. Trimming took 3 bases from V and 4 from J; bases not matched to a gene: 4. DNA for the CDR3: TGTGCCAGCAGTTTGGGGGGGAGACCAGATACGCAGTATTTT. It specifies CASSLGGRPDTQYF.

This chain connects TRBV28 to TRBJ1-5, with D unresolved. V was cut by 5 bases and J by 3 bases, with 14 bases left in between. The CDR3 sequence is 15 residues long. Germline V gene lookup returns CDR1 MDHEN and CDR2 SYDVKM. The DNA of the CDR3 is TGTGCCAGCAGTCCTACAGAAACCCTCAATCAGCCCCAGCATTTT. Amino acids: CASSPTETLNQPQHF.

The table lists this clonotype with many counts. CDR3 nucleotides: TGTGCCAGCAGCGTATCCCCCAACCGGGACAGGCATTACAATGAGCAGTTCTTC. This codes for CASSVSPNRDRHYNEQFF. This chain joins TRBV9 and TRBJ2-1, with TRBD1 identical over 8 bases. After removal of 1 base from V and 4 bases from J, the junction contained 13 bases not matched to a gene. This CDR3 is built from 18 residues. The germline gives CDR1 SGDLS, CDR2 YYNGEE.

The gene calls are TRBV19 and TRBJ2-4, with D unclear. V was shortened by 4 bases and J by 4 bases, with 11 bases between the two germline ends. Germline V gives CDR1 LNHDA, CDR2 SQIVND (reference sequence). This CDR3 contains 14 residues. DNA of the CDR3: TGTGCCAGTAGTAAAGAGTGGCGAAAAAACATTCAGTACTTC. It yields the protein CASSKEWRKNIQYF.

V usage is TRBV7-9 and J usage is TRBJ2-5; 14 bases align to TRBD2. The V gene's germline CDR1 is SEHNR and CDR2 FQNEAQ (reference sequence). With 5 bases clipped from V and 1 base from J, the junction kept 3 bases outside the gene matches. The CDR3 loop spans 16 amino acids. The CDR3 region is CASSGGLAGVQETQYF. The CDR3 nucleotides read TGTGCCAGCAGCGGGGGACTAGCGGGAGTCCAAGAGACCCAGTACTTC.

This clonotype was detected ten times or more. The chain employs TRBV20-1 and TRBJ2-5; TRBD1 aligns across 10 bases. The CDR3 has 14 residues. V shed 5 bases and J 5 bases; nucleotides not matched to a gene: 8. Germline assignment: CDR1 DFQATT and CDR2 SNEGSKA (reference sequence). The CDR3 DNA follows: TGCAGTGCTTTACCGGGACAGGGGCCGGAGACCCAGTACTTC. Protein sequence: CSALPGQGPETQYF.

V is TRBV28 and J is TRBJ1-2, with 10 nucleotides matching TRBD1. This CDR3 contains 14 residues. V trimming: 7 bases; J trimming: 7 bases; junction bases outside the gene matches: 9. Germline CDR1 reads MDHEN; CDR2 reads SYDVKM. The CDR3 sequence is CASTKTGGRCGYTF. In DNA form, the CDR3 reads TGTGCCAGCACAAAGACAGGGGGCCGCTGTGGCTACACCTTC.

The chain has TRBV14 and TRBJ2-1; the D gene is possibly TRBD2 (6 bases). The CDR3 loop spans 15 amino acids. Trimming took off 6 bases at V and 2 bases at J, with 14 bases between the two ends. Germline CDR1 reads SGHDN; CDR2 reads FVKESK. The CDR3 region is CASRGDGSPYNEQFF. The CDR3 region has the DNA TGTGCCAGCAGGGGTGACGGGAGCCCCTACAATGAGCAGTTCTTC.

The sample holds one count of this clonotype. This may be a read error: a much more frequent sequence differs by one nucleotide. The chain links TRBV20-1 to TRBJ2-3; tentatively, D is TRBD2 (6 bases). V shed 1 base and J shed 5 bases, with 16 bases lying between them. CDR3 size: 15 residues. Germline-derived CDR1 and CDR2 are DFQATT and SNEGSKA (reference sequence). The CDR3 reads CSARGGKGSLDTQYF. The CDR3 bases are TGCAGTGCTAGAGGCGGGAAGGGAAGTTTAGATACGCAGTATTTT.

The genes are TRBV2 and TRBJ2-3, with 9 bases lining up with TRBD2. With 2 bases clipped from V and 0 bases from J, the junction kept 3 bases outside the gene matches. Germline V gene data show CDR1 as SNHLY and CDR2 as FYNNEI. The length of the CDR3 is 16 residues. The CDR3 nucleotides read TGTGCCAGCAGTGAACCAGCGGGGGGAAGCACAGATACGCAGTATTTT. Its protein product is CASSEPAGGSTDTQYF.

This clonotype appeared a few times. This CDR3 fails to terminate in the conserved phenylalanine or tryptophan, so it likely reflects a read error. V is TRBV20-1 and J is TRBJ2-7; D is ambiguous. Trimming took 5 bases from V and 3 from J, leaving 20 bases between them. Per the germline V gene, CDR1 is DFQATT and CDR2 is SNEGSKA (reference sequence). The CDR3 loop spans 15 amino acids. This CDR3 reads CSAPISPGPFYEQYL. The CDR3 DNA is TGCAGTGCTCCGATCTCCCCTGGGCCCTTCTACGAGCAGTACCTC.

This clonotype was seen a handful of times. J is TRBJ2-7 and V is TRBV5-1; TRBD2 might be the D (6 bases). With 7 bases removed from V and 6 bases from J, the gap between germline ends came to 14 bases. Germline assignment: CDR1 SGHRS and CDR2 YFSETQ. The CDR3 extends over 12 amino acids. The CDR3, as DNA: TGCGCCAGCTCCTCGGAGGGACCCGAGCAGTACTTC. This encodes CASSSEGPEQYF.